The entry below describes one T cell receptor beta chain. This receptor's antigen is unknown. Within one base of it there is no much larger clone, and no base qualities were kept. Per the germline V gene, SGDLS is the CDR1 and YYNGEE is the CDR2. V loses 4 bases, J loses 0 bases, and the germline ends lie 16 bases apart. The CDR3 runs 16 amino acids, cysteine and phenylalanine included. The read is trimmed to its CDR3 DNA, 48 bases read in frame from base 1. These data belong to a study of control samples from healthy donors and cancer patients (TCRdb year 2020). Preparation of the library involved the immunoSEQ multiplex PCR assay. The table comes from immuneACCESS by way of TCRdb, which keeps in-frame sequences with V and J called. Part of the clones is missing from these tables; in studies checked, under half for an unresolved V gene and the rest for unknown reasons. The sample records some 23,000 clones, roughly 85% of which are singletons. Jointly, the top ten make up 35% to 40% of the sample.

This receptor was identified in a man in his sixties with head and neck cancer. Source material: PBMCs. The receptor chain draws on TRBV9 and TRBJ1-1; the D segment cannot be called with confidence. CDR3 sequence: CASSFTVGELNTEAFF. The nucleotide sequence is given as TGTGCCAGCAGCTTCACCGTGGGTGAGCTGAACACTGAAGCTTTCTTT.